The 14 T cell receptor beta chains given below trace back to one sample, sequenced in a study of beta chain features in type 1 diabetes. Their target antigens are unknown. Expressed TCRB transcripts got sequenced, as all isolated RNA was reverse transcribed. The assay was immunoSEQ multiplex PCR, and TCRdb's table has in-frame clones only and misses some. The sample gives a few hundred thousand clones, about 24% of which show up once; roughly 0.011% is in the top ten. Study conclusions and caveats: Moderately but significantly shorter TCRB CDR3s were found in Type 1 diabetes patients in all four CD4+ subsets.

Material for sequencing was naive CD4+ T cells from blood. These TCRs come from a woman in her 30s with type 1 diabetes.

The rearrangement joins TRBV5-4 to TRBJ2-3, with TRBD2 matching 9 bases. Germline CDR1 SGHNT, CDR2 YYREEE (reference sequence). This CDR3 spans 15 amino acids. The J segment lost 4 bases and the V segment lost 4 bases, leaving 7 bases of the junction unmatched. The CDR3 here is CASSPKTSGADTQYF. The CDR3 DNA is TGTGCCAGCAGCCCAAAGACTAGCGGAGCAGATACGCAGTATTTT. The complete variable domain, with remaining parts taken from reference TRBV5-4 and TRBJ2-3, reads ETGVTQSPTHLIKTRGQQVTLRCSSQSGHNTVSWYQQALGQGPQFIFQYYREEENGRGNFPPRFSGLQFPNYSSELNVNALELDDSALYLCASSPKTSGADTQYFGPGTRLTVL.

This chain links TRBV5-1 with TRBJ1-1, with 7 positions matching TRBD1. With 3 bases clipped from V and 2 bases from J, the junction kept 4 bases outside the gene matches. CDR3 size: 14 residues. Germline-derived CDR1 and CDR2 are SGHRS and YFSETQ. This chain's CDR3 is CASSSGQPNTEAFF. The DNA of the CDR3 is TGCGCCAGCAGCTCGGGACAGCCTAACACTGAAGCTTTCTTT.

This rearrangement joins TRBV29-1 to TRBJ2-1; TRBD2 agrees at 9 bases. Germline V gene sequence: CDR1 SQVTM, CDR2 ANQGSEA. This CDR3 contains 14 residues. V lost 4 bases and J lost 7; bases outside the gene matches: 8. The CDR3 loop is CSVGGIAGENEQFF. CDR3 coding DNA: TGCAGCGTTGGCGGAATAGCGGGGGAGAATGAGCAGTTCTTC.

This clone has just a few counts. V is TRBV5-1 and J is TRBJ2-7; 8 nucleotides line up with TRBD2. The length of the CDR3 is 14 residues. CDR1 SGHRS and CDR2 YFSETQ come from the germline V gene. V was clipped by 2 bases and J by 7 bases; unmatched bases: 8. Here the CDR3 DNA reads TGCGCCAGCAGCTTCGGACTAGCCTCTGAAGAGCAGTACTTC. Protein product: CASSFGLASEEQYF.

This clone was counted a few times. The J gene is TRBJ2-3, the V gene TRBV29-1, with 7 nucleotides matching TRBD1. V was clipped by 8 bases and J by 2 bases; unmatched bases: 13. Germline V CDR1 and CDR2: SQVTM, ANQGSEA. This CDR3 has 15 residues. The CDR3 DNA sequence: TGCAGCCATTCCCGTGGACAGGCGCCCACAGATACGCAGTATTTT. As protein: CSHSRGQAPTDTQYF.

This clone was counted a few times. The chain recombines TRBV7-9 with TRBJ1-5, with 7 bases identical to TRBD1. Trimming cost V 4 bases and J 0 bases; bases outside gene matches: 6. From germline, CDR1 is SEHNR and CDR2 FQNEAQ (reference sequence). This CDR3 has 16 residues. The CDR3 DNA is TGTGCCAGCAGCTCTTGGACAGGTTATAGCAATCAGCCCCAGCATTTT. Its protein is CASSSWTGYSNQPQHF. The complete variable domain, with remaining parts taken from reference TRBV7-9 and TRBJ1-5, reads DTGVSQNPRHKITKRGQNVTFRCDPISEHNRLYWYRQTLGQGPEFLTYFQNEAQLEKSRLLSDRFSAERPKGSFSTLEIQRTEQGDSAMYLCASSSWTGYSNQPQHFGDGTRLSIL.

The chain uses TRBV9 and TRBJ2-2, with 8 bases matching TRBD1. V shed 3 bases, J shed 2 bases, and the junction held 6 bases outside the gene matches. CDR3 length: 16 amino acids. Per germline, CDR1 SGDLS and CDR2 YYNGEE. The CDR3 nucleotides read TGTGCCAGCAGCGCAAGGGACAGGACTAACACCGGGGAGCTGTTTTTT. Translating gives CASSARDRTNTGELFF.

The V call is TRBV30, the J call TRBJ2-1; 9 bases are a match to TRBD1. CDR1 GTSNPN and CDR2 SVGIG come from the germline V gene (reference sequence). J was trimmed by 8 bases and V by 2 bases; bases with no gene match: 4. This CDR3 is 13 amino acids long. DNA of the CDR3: TGTGCCTGGAGTTTACAGGGGGCCGATGAGCAGTTCTTC. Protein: CAWSLQGADEQFF.

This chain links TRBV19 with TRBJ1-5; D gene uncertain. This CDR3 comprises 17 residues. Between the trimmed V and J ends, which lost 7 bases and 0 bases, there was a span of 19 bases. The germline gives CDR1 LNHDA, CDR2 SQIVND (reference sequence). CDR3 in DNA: TGTGCCAGTACTCGGGAGATGACCTCCTATAGCAATCAGCCCCAGCATTTT. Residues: CASTREMTSYSNQPQHF.

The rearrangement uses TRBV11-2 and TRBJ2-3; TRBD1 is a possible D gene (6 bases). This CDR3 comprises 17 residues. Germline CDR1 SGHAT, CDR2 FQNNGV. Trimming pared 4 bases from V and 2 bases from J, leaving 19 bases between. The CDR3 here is CASSSDRDMDITDTQYF. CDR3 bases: TGTGCCAGCAGCTCAGACCGGGACATGGACATCACAGATACGCAGTATTTT.

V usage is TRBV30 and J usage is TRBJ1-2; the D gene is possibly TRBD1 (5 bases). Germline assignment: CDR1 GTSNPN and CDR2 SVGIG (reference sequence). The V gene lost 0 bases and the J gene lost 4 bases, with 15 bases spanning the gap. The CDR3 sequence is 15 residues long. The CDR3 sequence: CAWSVLAEGSYGYTF. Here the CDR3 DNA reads TGTGCCTGGAGTGTACTGGCGGAGGGGAGCTATGGCTACACCTTC. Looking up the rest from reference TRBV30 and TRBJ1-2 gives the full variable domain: SQTIHQWPATLVQPVGSPLSLECTVEGTSNPNLYWYRQAAGRGLQLLFYSVGIGQISSEVPQNLSASRPQDRQFILSSKKLLLSDSGFYLCAWSVLAEGSYGYTFGSGTRLTVV.

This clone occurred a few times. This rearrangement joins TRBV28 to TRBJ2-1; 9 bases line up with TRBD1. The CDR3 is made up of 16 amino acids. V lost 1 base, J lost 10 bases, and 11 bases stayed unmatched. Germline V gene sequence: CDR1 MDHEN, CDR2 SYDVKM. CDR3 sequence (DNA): TGTGCCAGCAGTTTATCGGTGTTAGGGACAGGGCGGGAGCAGTTCTTC. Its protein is CASSLSVLGTGREQFF.

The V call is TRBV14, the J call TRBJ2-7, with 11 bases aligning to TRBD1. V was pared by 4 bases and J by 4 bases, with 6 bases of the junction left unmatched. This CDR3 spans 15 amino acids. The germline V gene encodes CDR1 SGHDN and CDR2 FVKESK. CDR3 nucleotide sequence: TGTGCCAGCAGCCGAGGACAGGGGGCTAGGTACGAGCAGTACTTC. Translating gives CASSRGQGARYEQYF.

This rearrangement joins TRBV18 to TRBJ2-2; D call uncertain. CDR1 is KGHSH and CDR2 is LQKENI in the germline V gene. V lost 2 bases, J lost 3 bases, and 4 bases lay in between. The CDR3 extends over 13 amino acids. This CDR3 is CASSPADTGELFF. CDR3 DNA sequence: TGTGCCAGCTCACCAGCGGACACCGGGGAGCTGTTTTTT.